Following are 25 T cell receptor beta chains from one sample sequenced in a study of vaccination effects on CD4 cells after COVID-19. Subsequent to a culture period of roughly 11 days, CD4+ T cells were isolated. No antigen is known for these receptors. TCRdb keeps only in-frame clones here, not all; method: immunoSEQ multiplex PCR. The sample consists of around 60,000 clones, about three quarters of them appearing once. This material consisted of CD4+ T cells from PBMCs cultured without peptide, taken before COVID-19 vaccination. The origin of the receptors is a human donor who received a COVID-19 vaccine.

On this clone itself: The same CDR3 arises from other DNA sequences in this sample as well. This chain connects TRBV6-5 to TRBJ2-3; TRBD2 matches 9 bases. CDR3 length: 15 residues. Unmatched junction bases numbered 4, after V lost 0 bases and J lost 6 bases. CDR1 MNHEY and CDR2 SVGAGI come from the germline V gene. The CDR3 sequence: CASSYSRGGTDTQYF. The CDR3 nucleotides read TGTGCCAGCAGTTACTCGCGGGGGGGGACGGATACGCAGTATTTT.

V usage is TRBV6-5 and J usage is TRBJ1-5; 8 positions agree with TRBD1. The CDR3 spans 15 residues. V lost 5 bases to trimming and J lost 1 base; unmatched junction nucleotides: 4. Germline CDR1 is MNHEY and CDR2 is SVGAGI. CDR3 in DNA: TGTGCCAGCAGTAAGGACAGGGCGAGCAATCAGCCCCAGCATTTT. Encoded protein: CASSKDRASNQPQHF.

The V gene is TRBV5-1, the J gene TRBJ2-7, with 9 bases fitting TRBD1. There are 13 residues in the CDR3. Trimming at V came to 0 bases and at J to 11 bases, leaving 6 bases not matched to a gene. CDR1 is SGHRS and CDR2 is YFSETQ in the germline V gene. DNA for the CDR3: TGCGCCAGCAGCTTGGAGGGACAGGGCCGGGAGTACGTC. Its translation: CASSLEGQGREYV.

The chain couples TRBV30 to TRBJ2-5; D might be TRBD2 (6 bases). CDR3 length: 14 amino acids. Germline V gives CDR1 GTSNPN, CDR2 SVGIG (reference sequence). V lost 0 bases and J lost 1, with 9 bases in between. The CDR3 DNA sequence: TGTGCCTGGAGTGTAGGAGGGACCCAAGAGACCCAGTACTTC. It encodes CAWSVGGTQETQYF. Together with reference TRBV30 and TRBJ2-5, the CDR3 gives the full variable domain: SQTIHQWPATLVQPVGSPLSLECTVEGTSNPNLYWYRQAAGRGLQLLFYSVGIGQISSEVPQNLSASRPQDRQFILSSKKLLLSDSGFYLCAWSVGGTQETQYFGPGTRLLVL.

The V gene is TRBV6-6, the J gene TRBJ1-5; tentatively, D is TRBD1 (5 bases). The germline V gene has CDR1 MNHNY and CDR2 SVGAGI (reference sequence). The CDR3 runs to 15 residues. V shed 5 bases and J shed 4 bases, with 15 bases lying between them. The CDR3 DNA follows: TGTGCCAGCAGTGTCTCCGGGACCGAAAATCAGCCCCAGCATTTT. The encoded protein is CASSVSGTENQPQHF.

The chain has TRBV6-5 and TRBJ2-7; the match to TRBD1 covers 11 bases. J lost 2 bases, V lost 5 bases, and 5 bases had no gene match. Per germline, CDR1 MNHEY and CDR2 SVGAGI. The CDR3 is 15 amino acids. The CDR3 DNA follows: TGTGCCAGCAGTACCGGGACAGGGGGAGCCTACGAGCAGTACGTC. It codes for CASSTGTGGAYEQYV.

The chain has TRBV19 and TRBJ1-4, with D unresolved. CDR1 is LNHDA, CDR2 SQIVND, per germline (reference sequence). The CDR3 totals 15 residues. V lost 3 bases to trimming and J lost 1 base, with 9 bases between them. As DNA, the CDR3 is TGTGCCAGTAGTATCTGGCGCCGAACTAATGAAAAACTGTTTTTT. It translates to CASSIWRRTNEKLFF.

The V gene is TRBV5-4, the J gene TRBJ1-2; perhaps TRBD1 as D (6 bases). The CDR3 length is 13 residues. CDR1 SGHNT and CDR2 YYREEE come from the germline V gene (reference sequence). Trimming took off 1 base at V and 8 bases at J, with 12 bases between the two ends. The CDR3 spells CASSLLGAVGYTF. CDR3 sequence (DNA): TGTGCCAGCAGCTTGCTGGGGGCGGTAGGCTACACCTTC.

This chain links TRBV14 with TRBJ2-1; TRBD2 might be the D (6 bases). Trimming took off 0 bases at V and 4 bases at J, with 13 bases between the two ends. Germline V gene sequence: CDR1 SGHDN, CDR2 FVKESK. The CDR3 runs to 16 residues. CDR3: CASSQEGGTLYNEQFF. DNA for the CDR3: TGTGCCAGCAGCCAAGAAGGCGGGACCTTATACAATGAGCAGTTCTTC.

This chain's CDR3 is CASAGTGGYTGELFF. The CDR3 bases are TGTGCCAGCGCCGGGACAGGGGGCTACACCGGGGAGCTGTTTTTT. This chain joins TRBV2 and TRBJ2-2; 12 nucleotides line up with TRBD1. Germline assignment: CDR1 SNHLY and CDR2 FYNNEI. V trimming: 8 bases; J trimming: 3 bases; junction bases outside the gene matches: 4. The CDR3 runs 15 residues.

The CDR3 spells CASSSLTGTGARSPLHF. CDR3 nucleotide sequence: TGTGCCAGCAGTTCCCTAACCGGGACAGGGGCGCGATCACCCCTCCACTTT. The rearrangement links TRBV27 to TRBJ1-6, with TRBD1 matching 10 bases. The CDR3 loop spans 17 amino acids. In germline, CDR1 is MNHEY, CDR2 SMNVEV (reference sequence). The V gene end was trimmed by 4 bases and the J gene end by 10 bases; junction bases not matched to a gene: 13.

This chain uses TRBV2 with TRBJ2-5, with D uncertain. The V and J ends lost 6 bases and 7 bases respectively, with 15 bases between them. CDR3 length: 13 residues. The V gene's germline CDR1 is SNHLY and CDR2 FYNNEI. The CDR3 region has the DNA TGTGCCAGCAGATTCGACCCTGCAGCGACCCAGTACTTC. Protein sequence: CASRFDPAATQYF.

The chain links TRBV12-3 or TRBV12-4 to TRBJ1-5; D may be TRBD1 (6 bases). This CDR3 has 12 residues. V lost 5 bases and J 7 bases, leaving 9 bases between the germline ends. The CDR3: CASSTGWQPQHF. The CDR3 region has the DNA TGTGCCAGCAGTACAGGGTGGCAGCCCCAGCATTTT.

This sequence joins TRBV4-2 and TRBJ1-4; TRBD1 agrees at 7 bases. The V gene's germline CDR1 is LGHNA and CDR2 YNFKEQ. J was trimmed by 4 bases and V by 4 bases; bases with no gene match: 15. The CDR3 spans 18 residues. The CDR3 DNA reads as TGTGCCAGCAGCCTACATGCGGGGTCGGGACAGCGTAATGAAAAACTGTTTTTT. It encodes CASSLHAGSGQRNEKLFF.

The chain uses TRBV5-1 and TRBJ2-2; 12 bases agree with TRBD2. In germline, CDR1 is SGHRS, CDR2 YFSETQ. J lost 5 bases, V lost 3 bases, and 2 bases had no gene match. The CDR3 covers 15 residues. The CDR3 loop reads CASSSLAGGTGELFF. CDR3 nucleotides: TGCGCCAGCAGCTCTCTAGCGGGGGGGACCGGGGAGCTGTTTTTT.

V and J are TRBV28 and TRBJ1-4; no clear D. The CDR3 is made up of 14 amino acids. Trimming removed 5 bases from V and 4 bases from J, with 11 bases in between. Germline loops: CDR1 MDHEN, CDR2 SYDVKM. CDR3 nucleotide sequence: TGTGCCAGCAGTCCGCCTAGGATTAATGAAAAACTGTTTTTT. As protein: CASSPPRINEKLFF.

This sequence joins TRBV19 and TRBJ1-3; D is unresolved. There are 17 residues in the CDR3. Between the trimmed V and J ends, which lost 6 bases and 3 bases, there was a span of 21 bases. CDR1 and CDR2 (germline): LNHDA, SQIVND (reference sequence). CDR3 region: CASSLTGGSPDGNTIYF. The CDR3 nucleotides read TGTGCCAGTAGCCTTACGGGCGGCTCCCCTGATGGAAACACCATATATTTT.

This clone has a handful of counts. V is TRBV2 and J is TRBJ1-1, with D maybe TRBD1 (6 bases). The germline V and J ends were trimmed by 5 bases and 1 base, with 17 bases remaining between them. The CDR3 covers 16 residues. Per the germline V gene, CDR1 is SNHLY and CDR2 is FYNNEI. CDR3: CASSPTWVGANTEAFF. CDR3 sequence (DNA): TGTGCCAGCAGTCCCACTTGGGTGGGGGCGAACACTGAAGCTTTCTTT.

For this clone: One junction end does not reproduce the germline sequence, and a read error may be involved. The rearrangement uses TRBV5-4 and TRBJ2-3, with 8 nucleotides matching TRBD1. The CDR3 spans 15 residues. Germline assignment: CDR1 SGHNT and CDR2 YYREEE (reference sequence). Here the CDR3 reads CASSSESGGTGTQYF. The CDR3 nucleotides read TGTGCCAGCAGCTCGGAATCAGGGGGCACAGGTACGCAGTATTTT. Drawing the rest from reference TRBV5-4 and TRBJ2-3, the complete variable domain is ETGVTQSPTHLIKTRGQQVTLRCSSQSGHNTVSWYQQALGQGPQFIFQYYREEENGRGNFPPRFSGLQFPNYSSELNVNALELDDSALYLCASSSESGGTGTQYFGPGTRLTVL.

This chain joins TRBV7-9 and TRBJ2-3, with TRBD1 as a possible D gene (6 bases). CDR3 length: 15 residues. Germline V lookup: CDR1 SEHNR, CDR2 FQNEAQ (reference sequence). The V end lost 1 base, the J end lost 5 bases, and 13 bases lay between the germline ends. CDR3: CASSLGGPQVDTQYF. In DNA, the CDR3 is TGTGCCAGCAGCTTAGGGGGGCCGCAAGTAGATACGCAGTATTTT.

The CDR3 region has the DNA TGTGCCAGCAGCCAAGATTCTCGGAACACTGAAGCTTTCTTT. Its protein product is CASSQDSRNTEAFF. The rearrangement joins TRBV3-1 (or the pseudogene TRBV3-2) to TRBJ1-1; D remains unclear. The germline V and J ends were trimmed by 0 bases and 1 base, with 6 bases remaining between them. The germline V gene has CDR1 LGHDT and CDR2 YNNKEL (reference sequence). The CDR3 has 14 amino acids.

The sample holds one count of this clone. The J gene is TRBJ2-3, the V gene TRBV7-2; the D is unclear. The CDR3 consists of 12 residues. V was shortened by 5 bases and J by 5 bases, with 8 bases between the two germline ends. In germline, CDR1 is SGHTA, CDR2 FQGNSA. This CDR3 is CASSPLGDTQYF. In DNA form, the CDR3 reads TGTGCCAGCAGCCCCCTTGGAGATACGCAGTATTTT.

The chain couples TRBV7-2 to TRBJ2-1, with 14 bases that match TRBD2. Germline V gene lookup returns CDR1 SGHTA and CDR2 FQGNSA. This CDR3 region has 18 residues. Trimming took 7 bases from V and 0 from J; bases not matched to a gene: 8. Here the CDR3 DNA reads TGTGCCAGCACCGGGACTAGCGGGGGCCTTCTCTCCTACAATGAGCAGTTCTTC. Its protein is CASTGTSGGLLSYNEQFF.

J is TRBJ2-1 and V is TRBV4-1, with 8 bases identical to TRBD2. Germline CDR1 and CDR2: MGHRA and YSYEKL. The CDR3 covers 18 residues. V gave up 3 bases and J gave up 4 bases; unmatched junction bases: 14. CDR3 sequence: CASSHGVRAGGPYNEQFF. In DNA form, the CDR3 reads TGCGCCAGCAGCCATGGGGTCCGCGCGGGGGGCCCATACAATGAGCAGTTCTTC.

The sample holds a few counts of this clone. This chain connects TRBV11-2 to TRBJ1-1, with D uncertain. V shed 7 bases and J shed 11 bases, with 17 bases lying between them. Germline V gene lookup returns CDR1 SGHAT and CDR2 FQNNGV. The CDR3 is 12 residues long. For the CDR3, the DNA is TGTGCCAGCACCTTGCAAAATACCTATGCTTTCTTT. This encodes CASTLQNTYAFF.